The rows below give T cell receptor beta chains drawn from one sample of a study of T cell responses to AZD1222 COVID-19 vaccine. Generated by immunoSEQ multiplex PCR, the TCRdb table keeps only in-frame clones and is missing some. The table has over 150,000 clones, over 85% seen once. The starting material was peripheral blood, obtained on day 0 of AZD1222 vaccination. These receptors were obtained from an adult in good health. Each CDR3 is given with its conserved first and last residue. The D gene is left open where the match is weak. The size of a clone is reported for some rows only, either as once, few or many, or as a class for expanded clones.

clone_size: -
d_call: -
v_call: TRBV3-1/TRBV3-2
j_call: TRBJ1-5
cdr3_nt: TGTGCCAGCAGCCAAGGCTCCGGCGGCTCAGGGCCCCAGCATTTT
cdr3_aa: CASSQGSGGSGPQHF

clone_size: -
d_call: TRBD1
v_call: TRBV18
j_call: TRBJ2-3
cdr3_nt: TGTGCCAGCTCACAACAGGGGGATACGCAGTATTTT
cdr3_aa: CASSQQGDTQYF

clone_size: -
d_call: TRBD2
v_call: TRBV30
j_call: TRBJ2-5
cdr3_nt: TGTGCCTGGAGTGTACGGCGGGGGGAGACCCAGTACTTC
cdr3_aa: CAWSVRRGETQYF

clone_size: -
d_call: TRBD1
v_call: TRBV7-8
j_call: TRBJ2-5
cdr3_nt: TGTGCCAGCAGCTTGCGCGGACAGGGGGCGGAAGAGACCCAGTACTTC
cdr3_aa: CASSLRGQGAEETQYF

clone_size: -
d_call: -
v_call: TRBV7-6
j_call: TRBJ2-3
cdr3_nt: TGTGCCAGCAGCTTAGGCCGCAGGGGTTCAGATACGCAGTATTTT
cdr3_aa: CASSLGRRGSDTQYF

clone_size: -
d_call: -
v_call: TRBV11-3
j_call: TRBJ2-7
cdr3_nt: TGTGCCAGCGCACGAGCGGGTTCCTACGAGCAGTACTTC
cdr3_aa: CASARAGSYEQYF

clone_size: -
d_call: TRBD2
v_call: TRBV9
j_call: TRBJ2-2
cdr3_nt: TGTGCCAGCAGCCCCCAGCGGGAGTTTTTCGGGGAGCTGTTTTTT
cdr3_aa: CASSPQREFFGELFF

clone_size: -
d_call: -
v_call: TRBV7-2
j_call: TRBJ1-2
cdr3_nt: TGTGCGCTAGGGGGCTACACCTTC
cdr3_aa: CALGGYTF

clone_size: -
d_call: -
v_call: TRBV6-5
j_call: TRBJ1-1
cdr3_nt: TGTGCCAGCAATGGATACCAAGAAGCTTTCTTT
cdr3_aa: CASNGYQEAFF

clone_size: -
d_call: TRBD2
v_call: TRBV6-1
j_call: TRBJ2-1
cdr3_nt: TGTGCCAGCAGTGAAGCCTTAGCGGGGATTGGCAATGAGCAGTTCTTC
cdr3_aa: CASSEALAGIGNEQFF

clone_size: -
d_call: -
v_call: TRBV4-3
j_call: TRBJ2-7
cdr3_nt: TGCGCCAGCAGCCAAGCCCTCTGGTACGAGCAGTACTTC
cdr3_aa: CASSQALWYEQYF

clone_size: -
d_call: TRBD2
v_call: TRBV11-2
j_call: TRBJ2-1
cdr3_nt: TGTGCCAGCAGCCCACTTAGCGGGAGGAGTAGCAATGAGCAGTTCTTC
cdr3_aa: CASSPLSGRSSNEQFF

clone_size: -
d_call: -
v_call: TRBV7-9
j_call: TRBJ2-7
cdr3_nt: TGTGCCAGCAGCTCTCCCAGCCTATACGAGCAGTACTTC
cdr3_aa: CASSSPSLYEQYF

clone_size: once
d_call: -
v_call: TRBV27
j_call: TRBJ1-1
cdr3_nt: TGTGCCAGCAGTTTATTAGGGGCTGGGGTGAACACTGAAGCTTTCTTT
cdr3_aa: CASSLLGAGVNTEAFF

clone_size: once
d_call: -
v_call: TRBV7-3
j_call: TRBJ1-1
cdr3_nt: TGTGCCAGCAGTTATATACAGGGCACTGAAGCTTTCTTT
cdr3_aa: CASSYIQGTEAFF

clone_size: -
d_call: -
v_call: TRBV11-2
j_call: TRBJ2-1
cdr3_nt: TGTGCCAGCAGCTTAGTCGGGGGAACTTCCTACAATGAGCAGTTCTTC
cdr3_aa: CASSLVGGTSYNEQFF

clone_size: few
d_call: -
v_call: TRBV3-1/TRBV3-2
j_call: TRBJ1-2
cdr3_nt: TGTGCCAGCAGCCAAAGCCAACAGGGTCCCTATGGCTACACCTTC
cdr3_aa: CASSQSQQGPYGYTF

clone_size: -
d_call: -
v_call: TRBV4-2
j_call: TRBJ2-7
cdr3_nt: TGTGCCAGCAGCCAGGGGGTCTCCTACGAGCAGTACTTC
cdr3_aa: CASSQGVSYEQYF

clone_size: -
d_call: -
v_call: TRBV19
j_call: TRBJ1-2
cdr3_nt: TGTGCCAGTAGTCCCCAGTCCTTACCAGCTAACTATGGCTACACCTTC
cdr3_aa: CASSPQSLPANYGYTF

clone_size: -
d_call: -
v_call: TRBV10-3
j_call: TRBJ1-4
cdr3_nt: TGTGCCATCAGTGAGTCTCTACCGGGAGGGACTAATGAAAAACTGTTTTTT
cdr3_aa: CAISESLPGGTNEKLFF

clone_size: -
d_call: TRBD1
v_call: TRBV5-1
j_call: TRBJ1-5
cdr3_nt: TGCGCCAGCAGCGGGGACAGAGGGCAGCCCCAGCATTTT
cdr3_aa: CASSGDRGQPQHF

clone_size: once
d_call: -
v_call: TRBV4-3
j_call: TRBJ1-1
cdr3_nt: TGCGCCAGCAGCCGAGAGTGGGCCTCTCTCAACACTGAAGCTTTCTTT
cdr3_aa: CASSREWASLNTEAFF

clone_size: few
d_call: -
v_call: TRBV9
j_call: TRBJ1-1
cdr3_nt: TGTGCCAGCAGCGCTGGGACCCTAGGGGACACTGAAGCTTTCTTT
cdr3_aa: CASSAGTLGDTEAFF

clone_size: -
d_call: -
v_call: TRBV5-1
j_call: TRBJ1-1
cdr3_nt: TGCGCCAGCAGTAGCGGGGTAAGTCGAGCTGAAGCTTTCTTT
cdr3_aa: CASSSGVSRAEAFF

clone_size: few
d_call: TRBD1
v_call: TRBV27
j_call: TRBJ1-2
cdr3_nt: TGTGCCAGCAGTTTGTATCCGGGACAGGTGTCTTTTGGCTACACCTTC
cdr3_aa: CASSLYPGQVSFGYTF

clone_size: -
d_call: TRBD1
v_call: TRBV18
j_call: TRBJ2-7
cdr3_nt: TGTGCCAGCTCACCGAGCAGGGGGACCTACGAGCAGTACTTC
cdr3_aa: CASSPSRGTYEQYF

clone_size: -
d_call: -
v_call: TRBV30
j_call: TRBJ1-1
cdr3_nt: TGTGCCTGGACCCCTACGGCGGAAACTGAAGCTTTCTTT
cdr3_aa: CAWTPTAETEAFF

clone_size: once
d_call: -
v_call: TRBV4-3
j_call: TRBJ1-6
cdr3_nt: TGCGCCAGCAGCCAAGATCCCCCTAATTCACCCCTCCACTTT
cdr3_aa: CASSQDPPNSPLHF

clone_size: -
d_call: -
v_call: TRBV5-4
j_call: TRBJ2-7
cdr3_nt: TGTGCCAGCAGCCAAACGGCAGGTCCCTACGAGCAGTACTTC
cdr3_aa: CASSQTAGPYEQYF

clone_size: -
d_call: TRBD1
v_call: TRBV2
j_call: TRBJ2-3
cdr3_nt: TGTGCCAGCAGGGACCCTTCGGGACAGGGAAGAATTAGCACAGATACGCAGTATTTT
cdr3_aa: CASRDPSGQGRISTDTQYF